The present T cell receptor beta chain was sequenced within a study of T cells in Graves' hyperthyroidism and ophthalmopathy. Uncontrolled infections, other autoimmune diseases, pregnancy or lactation led to exclusion of patients. V gave up 6 bases and J gave up 6 bases, with 11 bases separating them. The germline CDR1 and CDR2 sequences are ENHRY and SYGVKD. The CDR3 is 12 residues long. Amplification targeted TCR beta CDR3 regions from RNA transcripts. Primed by the HTBI set, a first-round RT-PCR was run on the TCR CDR3. TCRdb redid the calling of the multiplex PCR reads with MiXCR, one entry per CDR3 protein. The table includes hundreds of thousands of distinct CDR3 sequences, 46% detected once. Study results and limitations: Stable hyperthyroidism and ophthalmopathy were separated using 13 V-J signatures. Ophthalmopathy got predicted by the model a median around 6.8 months before its onset.

This clonotype has just one count. Its antigen is still unknown. The sequence derives from a young woman with Graves' hyperthyroidism. The J gene is TRBJ1-1, the V gene TRBV10-3; D gene unclear. Material for sequencing was peripheral blood or thyroid tissue (not recorded which). The CDR3 loop reads CAIRTKQAEAFF. The CDR3 DNA is TGTGCCATCAGGACTAAGCAGGCTGAAGCTTTCTTT.